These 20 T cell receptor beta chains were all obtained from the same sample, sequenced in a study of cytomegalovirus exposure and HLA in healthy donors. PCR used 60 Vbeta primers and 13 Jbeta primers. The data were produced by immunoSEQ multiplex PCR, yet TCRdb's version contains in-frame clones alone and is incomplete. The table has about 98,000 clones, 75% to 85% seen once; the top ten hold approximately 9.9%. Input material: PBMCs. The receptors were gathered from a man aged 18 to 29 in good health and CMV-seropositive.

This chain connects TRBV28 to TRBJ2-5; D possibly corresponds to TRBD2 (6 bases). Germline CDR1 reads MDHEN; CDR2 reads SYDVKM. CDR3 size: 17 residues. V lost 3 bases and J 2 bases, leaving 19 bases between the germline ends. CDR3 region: CASSLIKFQDYQETQYF. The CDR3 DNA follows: TGTGCCAGCAGTTTGATAAAATTTCAGGACTATCAAGAGACCCAGTACTTC.

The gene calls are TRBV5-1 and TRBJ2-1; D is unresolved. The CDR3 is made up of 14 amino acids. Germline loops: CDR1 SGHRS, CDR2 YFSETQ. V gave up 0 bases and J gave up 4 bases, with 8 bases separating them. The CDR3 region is CASSLGPPYNEQFF. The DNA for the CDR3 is TGCGCCAGCAGCTTGGGGCCGCCTTACAATGAGCAGTTCTTC.

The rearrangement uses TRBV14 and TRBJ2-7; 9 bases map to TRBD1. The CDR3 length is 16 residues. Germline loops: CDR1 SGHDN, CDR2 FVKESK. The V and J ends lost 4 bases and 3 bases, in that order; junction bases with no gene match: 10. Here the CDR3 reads CASSRSGTGSRYEQYF. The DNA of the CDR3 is TGTGCCAGCAGCCGATCCGGGACAGGGTCTCGCTACGAGCAGTACTTC.

CDR3 residues: CASSVTGGLDTQYF. The CDR3 DNA reads as TGTGCCAGCAGCGTAACGGGGGGCCTAGATACGCAGTATTTT. The V and J genes are TRBV9 and TRBJ2-3, with a tentative D call TRBD2 (7 bases). With 1 base removed from V and 5 bases from J, the gap between germline ends came to 11 bases. The length of the CDR3 is 14 residues. Germline V CDR1 and CDR2: SGDLS, YYNGEE.

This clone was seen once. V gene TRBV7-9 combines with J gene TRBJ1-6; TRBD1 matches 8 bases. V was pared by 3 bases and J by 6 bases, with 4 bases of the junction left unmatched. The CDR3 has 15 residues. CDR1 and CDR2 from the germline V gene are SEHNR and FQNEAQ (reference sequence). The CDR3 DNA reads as TGTGCCAGCAGCTTGGCAGGGGGCTTTAATTCACCCCTCCACTTT. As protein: CASSLAGGFNSPLHF.

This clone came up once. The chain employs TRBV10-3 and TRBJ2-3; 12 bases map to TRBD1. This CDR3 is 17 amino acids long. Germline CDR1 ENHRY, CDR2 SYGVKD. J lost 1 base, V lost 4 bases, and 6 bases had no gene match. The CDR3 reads CAISAGQGALGTDTQYF. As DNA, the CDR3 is TGTGCCATCAGTGCGGGACAGGGGGCTTTAGGCACAGATACGCAGTATTTT.

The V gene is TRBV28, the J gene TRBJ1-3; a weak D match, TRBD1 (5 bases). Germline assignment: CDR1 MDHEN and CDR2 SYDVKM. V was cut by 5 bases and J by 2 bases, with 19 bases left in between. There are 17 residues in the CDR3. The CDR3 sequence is CASSPARGGYTGNTIYF. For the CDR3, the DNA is TGTGCCAGCAGTCCAGCGCGGGGGGGATACACTGGAAACACCATATATTTT.

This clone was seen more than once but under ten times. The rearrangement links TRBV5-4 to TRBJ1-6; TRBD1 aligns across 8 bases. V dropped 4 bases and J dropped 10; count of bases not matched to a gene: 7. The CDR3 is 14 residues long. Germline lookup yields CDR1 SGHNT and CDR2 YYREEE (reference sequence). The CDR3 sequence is CASSILSGGSPLHF. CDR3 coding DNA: TGTGCCAGCAGCATCCTTTCAGGGGGCTCACCCCTCCACTTT.

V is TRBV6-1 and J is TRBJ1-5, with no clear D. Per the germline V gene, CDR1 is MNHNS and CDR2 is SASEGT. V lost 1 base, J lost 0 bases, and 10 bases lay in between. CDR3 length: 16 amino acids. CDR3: CASSEDGRPSNQPQHF. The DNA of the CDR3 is TGTGCCAGCAGTGAAGATGGGCGTCCTAGCAATCAGCCCCAGCATTTT.

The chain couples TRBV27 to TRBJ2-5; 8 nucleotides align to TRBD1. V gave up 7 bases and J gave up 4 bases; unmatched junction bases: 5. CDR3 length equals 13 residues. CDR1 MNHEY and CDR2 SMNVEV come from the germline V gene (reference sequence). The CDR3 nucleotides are TGTGCCAGCATCGGACAGGGTGGAGAGACCCAGTACTTC. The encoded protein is CASIGQGGETQYF.

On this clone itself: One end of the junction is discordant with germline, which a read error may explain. The CDR3 DNA reads as TGTTCCAGCAGCTTGGGGACAGGTCTGGGCAATCAGCCCCAGCATTTT. Protein product: CSSSLGTGLGNQPQHF. The chain carries TRBV7-9 and TRBJ1-5, with 8 bases that match TRBD1. This CDR3 spans 16 amino acids. Germline V lookup: CDR1 SEHNR, CDR2 FQNEAQ (reference sequence).

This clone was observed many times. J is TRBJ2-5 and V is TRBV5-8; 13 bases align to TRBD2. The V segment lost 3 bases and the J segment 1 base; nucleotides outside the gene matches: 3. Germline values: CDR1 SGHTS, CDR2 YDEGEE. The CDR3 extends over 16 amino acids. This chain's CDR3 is CASSSGLAGPQETQYF. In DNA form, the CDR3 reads TGTGCCAGCAGCTCGGGACTAGCGGGGCCCCAAGAGACCCAGTACTTC.

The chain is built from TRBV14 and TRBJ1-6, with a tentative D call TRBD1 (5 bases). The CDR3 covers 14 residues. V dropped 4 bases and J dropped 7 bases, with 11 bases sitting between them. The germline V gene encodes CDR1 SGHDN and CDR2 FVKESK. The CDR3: CASSLVGGNSPLHF. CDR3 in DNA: TGTGCCAGCAGCCTCGTGGGGGGGAATTCACCCCTCCACTTT.

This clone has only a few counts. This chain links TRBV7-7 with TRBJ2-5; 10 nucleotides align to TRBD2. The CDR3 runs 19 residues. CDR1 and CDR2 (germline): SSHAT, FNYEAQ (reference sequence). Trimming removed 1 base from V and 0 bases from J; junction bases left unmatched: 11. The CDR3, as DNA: TGTGCCAGCAGCTTAGGAAGGCCAGGACTAGCGGAGCACCAAGAGACCCAGTACTTC. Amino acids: CASSLGRPGLAEHQETQYF. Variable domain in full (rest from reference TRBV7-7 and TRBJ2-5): GAGVSQSPRYKVTKRGQDVTLRCDPISSHATLYWYQQALGQGPEFLTYFNYEAQPDKSGLPSDRFSAERPEGSISTLTIQRTEQRDSAMYRCASSLGRPGLAEHQETQYFGPGTRLLVL.

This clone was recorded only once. This chain's CDR3 is CASSDRVRTDTQYF. CDR3 nucleotides: TGTGCCAGCAGCGACAGGGTCAGAACAGATACGCAGTATTTT. The chain couples TRBV9 to TRBJ2-3, with a tentative D call TRBD1 (6 bases). Looked up from germline, CDR1 is SGDLS and CDR2 is YYNGEE. The V end lost 3 bases, the J end lost 3 bases, and 11 bases lay between the germline ends. The CDR3 consists of 14 residues.

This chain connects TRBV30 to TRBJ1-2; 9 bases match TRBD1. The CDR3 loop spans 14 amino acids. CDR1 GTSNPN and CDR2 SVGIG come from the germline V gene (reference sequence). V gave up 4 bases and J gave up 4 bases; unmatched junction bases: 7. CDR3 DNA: TGTGCCTGGAAACGGGACAGGGTCTTCTATGGCTACACCTTC. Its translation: CAWKRDRVFYGYTF.

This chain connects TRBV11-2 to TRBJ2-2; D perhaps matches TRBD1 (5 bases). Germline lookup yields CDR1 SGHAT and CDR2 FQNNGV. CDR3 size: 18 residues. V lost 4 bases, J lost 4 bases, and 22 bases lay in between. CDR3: CASSSPSPRALGTGELFF. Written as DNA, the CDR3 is TGTGCCAGCAGCTCACCAAGCCCCAGGGCCTTGGGCACCGGGGAGCTGTTTTTT.

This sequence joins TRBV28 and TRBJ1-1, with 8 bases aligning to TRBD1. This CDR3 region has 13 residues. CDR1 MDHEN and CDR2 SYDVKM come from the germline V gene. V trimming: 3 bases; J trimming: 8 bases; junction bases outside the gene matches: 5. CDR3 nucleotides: TGTGCCAGCAGTTTGACAGGGGAGGGAGAAGCTTTCTTT. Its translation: CASSLTGEGEAFF.

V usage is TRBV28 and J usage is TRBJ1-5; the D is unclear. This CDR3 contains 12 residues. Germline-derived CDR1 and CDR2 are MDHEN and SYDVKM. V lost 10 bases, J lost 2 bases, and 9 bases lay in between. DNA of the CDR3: TGTGCCATCCTCACAGGCAATCAGCCCCAGCATTTT. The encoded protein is CAILTGNQPQHF.

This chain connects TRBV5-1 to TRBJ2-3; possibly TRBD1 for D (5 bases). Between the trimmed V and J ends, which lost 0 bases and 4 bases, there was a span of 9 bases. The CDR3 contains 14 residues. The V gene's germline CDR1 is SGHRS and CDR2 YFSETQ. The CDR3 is CASSLVMGPDTQYF. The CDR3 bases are TGCGCCAGCAGCTTGGTAATGGGGCCAGATACGCAGTATTTT.